The present T cell receptor beta chain was sequenced within a study of blood T cell repertoires in COVID-19. At the level of the study: The analysed material was cDNA or gDNA that came from T cells, B-cell-depleted T cells, or PBMCs.

V was trimmed by 6 bases and J by 4 bases, leaving 17 bases between them. The length of the CDR3 is 14 residues. In germline, CDR1 is SGHRS, CDR2 YFSETQ. This clone was picked up one time. Authors' methods: Scientists estimated how many nucleated cells there were by amplifying reference gene primers. Clones were sequenced by immunoSEQ multiplex PCR, and TCRdb holds only the in-frame ones, with some missing. V, J and clone size were drawn from that table, and D and trimming were deduced from the DNA. The sample lists roughly 200,000 clones, about 86% occurring once. In terms of age and location, participants ranged from about 18 to 95 years and lived in about two dozen US areas.

The receptor comes from a woman in her twenties or thirties who had been exposed to COVID-19. Material: PBMCs or T cells enriched from blood (not recorded which). This chain links TRBV5-1 with TRBJ2-7, with D unclear. CDR3 loop: CASTIDGRSYEQYF. The CDR3 DNA reads TGCGCCAGCACAATCGACGGCAGGTCGTACGAGCAGTACTTC.